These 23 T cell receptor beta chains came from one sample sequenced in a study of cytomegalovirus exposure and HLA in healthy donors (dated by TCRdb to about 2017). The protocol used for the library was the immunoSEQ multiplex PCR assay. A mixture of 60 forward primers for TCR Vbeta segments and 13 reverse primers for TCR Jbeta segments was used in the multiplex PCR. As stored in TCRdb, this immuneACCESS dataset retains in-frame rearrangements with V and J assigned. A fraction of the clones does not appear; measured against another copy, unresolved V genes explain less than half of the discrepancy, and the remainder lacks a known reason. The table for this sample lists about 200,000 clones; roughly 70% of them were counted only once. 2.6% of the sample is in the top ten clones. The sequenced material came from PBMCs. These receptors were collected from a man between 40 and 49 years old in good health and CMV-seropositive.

CDR3 bases: TGCGCCAGCAGCCCGGGACAGTCGGGTTTGTTTGGCTACACCTTC. This codes for CASSPGQSGLFGYTF. The chain carries TRBV5-1 and TRBJ1-2, with 7 nucleotides matching TRBD1. The junction had 13 bases not matched to a gene; V was cut back by 4 bases and J by 7 bases. The CDR3 runs to 15 residues. Germline V gives CDR1 SGHRS, CDR2 YFSETQ.

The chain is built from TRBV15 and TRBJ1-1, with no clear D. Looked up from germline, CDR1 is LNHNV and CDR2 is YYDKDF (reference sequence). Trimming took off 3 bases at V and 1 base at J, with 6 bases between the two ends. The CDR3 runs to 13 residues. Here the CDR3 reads CATSSYRNTEAFF. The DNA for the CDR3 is TGTGCCACCAGCAGCTACAGGAACACTGAAGCTTTCTTT.

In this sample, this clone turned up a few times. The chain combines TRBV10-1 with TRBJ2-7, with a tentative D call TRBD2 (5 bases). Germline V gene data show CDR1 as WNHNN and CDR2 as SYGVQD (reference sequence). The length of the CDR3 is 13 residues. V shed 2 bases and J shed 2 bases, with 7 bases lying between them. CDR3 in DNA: TGCGCCAGCAGTGAGGATAGCGCCTACGAGCAGTACTTC. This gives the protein CASSEDSAYEQYF.

CDR3 region: CASSSGEGYTF. CDR3 nucleotide sequence: TGTGCCAGCAGCTCAGGGGAAGGCTACACCTTC. The chain recombines TRBV5-6 with TRBJ1-2; weak D call: TRBD1 (6 bases). The V gene's germline CDR1 is SGHDT and CDR2 YYEEEE. The CDR3 is 11 residues long. V gave up 3 bases and J gave up 8 bases, with 8 bases separating them.

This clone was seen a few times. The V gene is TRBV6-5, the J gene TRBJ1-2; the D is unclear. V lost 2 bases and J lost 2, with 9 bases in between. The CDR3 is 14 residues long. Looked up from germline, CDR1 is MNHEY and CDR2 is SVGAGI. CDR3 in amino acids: CASSYRDGNYGYTF. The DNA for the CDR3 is TGTGCCAGCAGTTACCGCGACGGGAACTATGGCTACACCTTC.

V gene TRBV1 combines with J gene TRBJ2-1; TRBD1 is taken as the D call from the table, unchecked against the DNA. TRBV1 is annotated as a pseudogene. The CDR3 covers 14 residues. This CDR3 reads CISSRQGVANEQFF. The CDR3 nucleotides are TGCATCAGCAGCCGACAGGGTGTCGCGAATGAGCAGTTCTTC.

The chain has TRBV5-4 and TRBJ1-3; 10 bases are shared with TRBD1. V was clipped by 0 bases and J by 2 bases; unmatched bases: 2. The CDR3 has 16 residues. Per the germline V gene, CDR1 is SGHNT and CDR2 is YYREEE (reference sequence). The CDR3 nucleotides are TGTGCCAGCAGCTTGGCCGGACAGGGGGCTGGAAACACCATATATTTT. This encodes CASSLAGQGAGNTIYF.

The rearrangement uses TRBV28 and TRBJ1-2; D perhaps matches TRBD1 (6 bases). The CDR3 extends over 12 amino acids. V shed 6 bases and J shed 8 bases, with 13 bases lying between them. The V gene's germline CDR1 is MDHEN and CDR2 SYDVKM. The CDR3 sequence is CASRTQGGGYTF. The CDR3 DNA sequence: TGTGCCAGCAGGACACAGGGCGGCGGCTACACCTTC.

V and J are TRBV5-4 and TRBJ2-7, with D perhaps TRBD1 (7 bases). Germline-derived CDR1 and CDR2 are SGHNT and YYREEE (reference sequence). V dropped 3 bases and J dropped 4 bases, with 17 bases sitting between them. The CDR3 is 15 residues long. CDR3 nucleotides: TGTGCCAGCAGCTCCCCTATTGCAGGGGGGTACGAGCAGTACTTC. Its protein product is CASSSPIAGGYEQYF.

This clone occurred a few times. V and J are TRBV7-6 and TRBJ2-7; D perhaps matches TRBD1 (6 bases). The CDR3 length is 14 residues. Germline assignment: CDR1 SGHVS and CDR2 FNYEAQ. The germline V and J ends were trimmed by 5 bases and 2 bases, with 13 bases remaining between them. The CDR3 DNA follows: TGTGCCAGCAGCCTGAGCGGACAGACCTACGAGCAGTACTTC. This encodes CASSLSGQTYEQYF.

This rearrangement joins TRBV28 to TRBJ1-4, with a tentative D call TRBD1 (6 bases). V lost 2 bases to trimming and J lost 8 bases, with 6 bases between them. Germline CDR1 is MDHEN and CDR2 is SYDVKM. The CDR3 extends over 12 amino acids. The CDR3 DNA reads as TGTGCCAGCAGTTTACAGGGGGAAAAACTGTTTTTT. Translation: CASSLQGEKLFF.

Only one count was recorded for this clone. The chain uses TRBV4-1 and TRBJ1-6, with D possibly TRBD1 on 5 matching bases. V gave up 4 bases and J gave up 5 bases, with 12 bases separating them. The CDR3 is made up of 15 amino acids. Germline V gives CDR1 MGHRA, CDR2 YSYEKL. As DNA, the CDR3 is TGCGCCAGCAGCCCGTCACAGGCGGATAATTCACCCCTCCACTTT. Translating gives CASSPSQADNSPLHF.

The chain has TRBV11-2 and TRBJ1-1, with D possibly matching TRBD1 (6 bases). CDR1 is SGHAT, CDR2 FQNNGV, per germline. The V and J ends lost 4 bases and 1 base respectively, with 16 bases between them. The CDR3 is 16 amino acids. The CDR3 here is CASSSTLLGQNTEAFF. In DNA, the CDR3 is TGTGCCAGCAGCTCGACCTTGTTGGGACAGAACACTGAAGCTTTCTTT.

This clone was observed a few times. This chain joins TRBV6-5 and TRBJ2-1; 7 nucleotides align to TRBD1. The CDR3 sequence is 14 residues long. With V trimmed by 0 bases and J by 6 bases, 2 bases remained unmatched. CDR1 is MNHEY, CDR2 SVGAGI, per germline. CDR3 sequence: CASSYSKGANEQFF. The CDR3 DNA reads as TGTGCCAGCAGTTACTCGAAGGGGGCCAATGAGCAGTTCTTC.

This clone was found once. The CDR3 is CARRQGVSYGYTF. In nucleotides, the CDR3 is TGCGCCCGGAGACAGGGGGTCTCCTATGGCTACACCTTC. The rearrangement links TRBV10-1 to TRBJ1-2, with 9 nucleotides matching TRBD1. The CDR3 covers 13 residues. The V gene end was trimmed by 11 bases and the J gene end by 4 bases; junction bases not matched to a gene: 8. Germline V gives CDR1 WNHNN, CDR2 SYGVQD (reference sequence).

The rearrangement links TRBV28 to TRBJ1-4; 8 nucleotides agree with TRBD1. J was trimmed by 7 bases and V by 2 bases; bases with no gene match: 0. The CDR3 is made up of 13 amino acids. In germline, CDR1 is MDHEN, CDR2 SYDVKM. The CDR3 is CASSLQGAEKLFF. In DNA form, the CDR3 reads TGTGCCAGCAGTTTACAGGGGGCTGAAAAACTGTTTTTT.

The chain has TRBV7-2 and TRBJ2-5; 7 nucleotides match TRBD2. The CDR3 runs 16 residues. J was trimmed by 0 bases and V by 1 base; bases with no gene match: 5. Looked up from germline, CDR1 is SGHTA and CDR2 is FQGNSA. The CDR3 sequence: CASSLVGGGNQETQYF. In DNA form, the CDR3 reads TGTGCCAGCAGCTTAGTCGGCGGGGGAAACCAAGAGACCCAGTACTTC.

As DNA, the CDR3 is TGCGCCAGCAGCCTCATCTACGGGGAGCTGTTTTTT. Residues: CASSLIYGELFF. The chain carries TRBV4-1 and TRBJ2-2, with D hard to call. V was shortened by 4 bases and J by 7 bases, with 7 bases between the two germline ends. Germline V gene lookup returns CDR1 MGHRA and CDR2 YSYEKL. This CDR3 has 12 amino acids.

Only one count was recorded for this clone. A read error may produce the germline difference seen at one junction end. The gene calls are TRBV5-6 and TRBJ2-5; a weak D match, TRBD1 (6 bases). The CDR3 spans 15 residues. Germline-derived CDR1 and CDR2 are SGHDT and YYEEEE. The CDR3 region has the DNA TGTGCCAGCAGCTTCAGGACAGCCCTGGGAGAGATCCAGTACTTC. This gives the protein CASSFRTALGEIQYF.

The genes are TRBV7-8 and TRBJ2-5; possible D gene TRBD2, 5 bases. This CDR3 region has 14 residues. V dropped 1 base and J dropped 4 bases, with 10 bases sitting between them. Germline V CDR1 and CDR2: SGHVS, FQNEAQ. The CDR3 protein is CASSLGEAGETQYF. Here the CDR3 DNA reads TGTGCCAGCAGCTTAGGCGAGGCGGGAGAGACCCAGTACTTC.

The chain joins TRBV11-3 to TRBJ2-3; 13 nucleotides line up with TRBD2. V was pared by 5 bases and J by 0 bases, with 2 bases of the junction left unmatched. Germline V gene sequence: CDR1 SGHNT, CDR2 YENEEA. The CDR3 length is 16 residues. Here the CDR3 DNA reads TGTGCCAGCAGCCCGGGACTAGCGGGGAGCACAGATACGCAGTATTTT. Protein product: CASSPGLAGSTDTQYF.

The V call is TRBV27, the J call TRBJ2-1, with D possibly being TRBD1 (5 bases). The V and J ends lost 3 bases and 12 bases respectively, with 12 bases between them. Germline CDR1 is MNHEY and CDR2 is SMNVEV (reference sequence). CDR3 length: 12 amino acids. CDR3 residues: CASSFGRGGQFF. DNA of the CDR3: TGTGCCAGCAGTTTCGGAAGGGGCGGGCAGTTCTTC.

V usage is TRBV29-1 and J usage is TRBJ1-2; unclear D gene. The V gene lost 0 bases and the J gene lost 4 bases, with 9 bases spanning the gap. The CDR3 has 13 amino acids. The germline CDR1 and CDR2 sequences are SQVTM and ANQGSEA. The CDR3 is CSVEDLGSYGYTF. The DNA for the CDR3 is TGCAGCGTTGAAGATCTTGGGAGCTATGGCTACACCTTC.